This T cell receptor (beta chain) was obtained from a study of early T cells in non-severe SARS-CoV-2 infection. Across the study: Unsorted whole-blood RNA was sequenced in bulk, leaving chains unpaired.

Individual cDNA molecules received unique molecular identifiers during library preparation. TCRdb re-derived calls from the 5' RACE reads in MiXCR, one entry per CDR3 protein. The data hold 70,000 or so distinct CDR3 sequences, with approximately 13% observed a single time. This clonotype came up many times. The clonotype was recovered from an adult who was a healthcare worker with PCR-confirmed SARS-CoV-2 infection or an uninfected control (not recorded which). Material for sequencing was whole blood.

The CDR3 sequence: CASSYTPAGRTDTQYF. For the CDR3, the DNA is TGTGCCAGCAGTTACACCCCGGCGGGGCGAACAGATACGCAGTATTTT. The gene calls are TRBV6-2 or TRBV6-3 and TRBJ2-3; a possible D gene is TRBD2 (6 bases). In germline, CDR1 is MNHEY, CDR2 SVGEGT. V shed 2 bases and J shed 3 bases, with 15 bases lying between them. The CDR3 is 16 amino acids.